One and the same sample provided the 30 T cell receptor beta chains below, sequenced in a study of response to subunit inactivated influenza vaccine. One entry per CDR3 protein results from TCRdb running MiXCR on the RT-PCR reads. The table has 500,000 to 600,000 distinct CDR3 sequences, around 10% seen once. In addition, the sample was reused for a study of T cells expressing NK-cell markers. That paper states: UMIs were included in TCR beta cDNA generated by 5'RACE template switching.

Sequenced here: PBMCs from blood, sampled on the day of vaccination. These receptors all stem from a man aged 45-60 years who received an inactivated influenza vaccine.

This clonotype was observed at least ten times. The rearrangement links TRBV5-1 to TRBJ2-7; no definite D call. Germline V CDR1 and CDR2: SGHRS, YFSETQ. The CDR3 extends over 13 amino acids. Trimming left V 4 bases short and J 5 bases short, with 13 bases between. The CDR3 DNA reads as TGCGCCAGCAGCCCGCAGCTAGTGGACGAGCAGTACTTC. It encodes CASSPQLVDEQYF.

This chain links TRBV7-6 with TRBJ1-2; the D is unclear. Germline lookup yields CDR1 SGHVS and CDR2 FNYEAQ. The V and J ends lost 5 bases and 2 bases respectively, with 9 bases between them. This CDR3 spans 13 amino acids. The CDR3 bases are TGTGCCAGCAGCCGAGGTTTAAACTATGGCTACACCTTC. As protein: CASSRGLNYGYTF.

Ten or more counts support this clonotype. This chain joins TRBV3-1 and TRBJ2-7; D tentatively fits TRBD1 or TRBD2 (6 bases each). CDR1 and CDR2 (germline): LGHDT, YNNKEL (reference sequence). This CDR3 region has 15 residues. V lost 4 bases and J lost 0, with 13 bases in between. CDR3 amino acids: CASSPLWGASYEQYF. The CDR3 DNA follows: TGTGCCAGCAGCCCCCTTTGGGGGGCCTCCTACGAGCAGTACTTC.

This clonotype has only a few counts. The chain couples TRBV12-3 or TRBV12-4 to TRBJ1-5, with 7 bases fitting TRBD1. The CDR3 is made up of 14 amino acids. V was pared by 7 bases and J by 5 bases, with 8 bases of the junction left unmatched. The CDR3 DNA follows: TGTGCCAGCACCTTCCGGGACAGTGATCAGCCCCAGCATTTT. Protein: CASTFRDSDQPQHF.

This clonotype has more than one count but fewer than ten. J is TRBJ2-3 and V is TRBV7-2; D call uncertain. Trimming shortened V by 2 bases and J by 0 bases, and 12 bases separated the two germline ends. The CDR3 consists of 16 residues. From germline, CDR1 is SGHTA and CDR2 FQGNSA. The DNA for the CDR3 is TGTGCCAGCAGCTTAAACCCAGTGGGTAGCACAGATACGCAGTATTTT. Amino acids: CASSLNPVGSTDTQYF.

This clonotype was seen more than once but under ten times. The rearrangement joins TRBV28 to TRBJ2-7; D unclear. Germline V gene data show CDR1 as MDHEN and CDR2 as SYDVKM. The CDR3 runs 12 residues. V lost 6 bases to trimming and J lost 0 bases, with 6 bases between them. Here the CDR3 reads CASSRISYEQYF. The CDR3 DNA is TGTGCCAGCAGCCGAATCTCCTACGAGCAGTACTTC.

This clonotype appeared a few times. The rearrangement links TRBV20-1 to TRBJ2-5; the match to TRBD2 covers 9 bases. Germline loops: CDR1 DFQATT, CDR2 SNEGSKA (reference sequence). CDR3 size: 18 residues. V dropped 2 bases and J dropped 2; count of bases not matched to a gene: 15. The CDR3 DNA reads TGCAGTGCTAGATACCTAGCGGGGAGGAGGAAGACTCAAGAGACCCAGTACTTC. It yields the protein CSARYLAGRRKTQETQYF.

The chain combines TRBV5-1 with TRBJ2-1; 13 bases line up with TRBD2. Trimming cost V 3 bases and J 7 bases; bases outside gene matches: 19. The CDR3 is 20 residues long. Germline V gives CDR1 SGHRS, CDR2 YFSETQ. The DNA of the CDR3 is TGCGCCAGCAGCTCGCGAATAACTAGCGGGAGGGCCGTCCGGGGGAATGAGCAGTTCTTC. Translating gives CASSSRITSGRAVRGNEQFF.

The chain employs TRBV6-1 and TRBJ2-5; TRBD2 matches 10 bases. V lost 5 bases to trimming and J lost 4 bases; unmatched junction nucleotides: 7. There are 15 residues in the CDR3. CDR1 and CDR2 from the germline V gene are MNHNS and SASEGT. In nucleotides, the CDR3 is TGTGCCAGCAGTCCCCTAGCGGGAGTCCCAGAGACCCAGTACTTC. It specifies CASSPLAGVPETQYF.

This clonotype has only a few counts. J is TRBJ2-3 and V is TRBV5-1, with 9 bases aligning to TRBD1. Germline V gene sequence: CDR1 SGHRS, CDR2 YFSETQ. V shed 0 bases and J 2 bases; nucleotides not matched to a gene: 7. The CDR3 length is 17 residues. The CDR3 protein is CASSLVGTGQFTDTQYF. The CDR3 bases are TGCGCCAGCAGCTTGGTGGGGACAGGGCAGTTCACAGATACGCAGTATTTT.

This clonotype was seen a few times. V usage is TRBV7-8 and J usage is TRBJ2-2; D is perhaps TRBD1 (7 bases). In germline, CDR1 is SGHVS, CDR2 FQNEAQ. This CDR3 comprises 15 residues. Trimming cost V 4 bases and J 3 bases, with 12 bases left between them. The CDR3 bases are TGTGCCAGCAGCTCGCGGGACAGCGACACCGGGGAGCTGTTTTTT. This codes for CASSSRDSDTGELFF.

The rearrangement joins TRBV9 to TRBJ2-7, with D unresolved. With 0 bases removed from V and 2 bases from J, the gap between germline ends came to 12 bases. The CDR3 contains 15 residues. From germline, CDR1 is SGDLS and CDR2 YYNGEE. CDR3 in amino acids: CASSVGMASTYEQYF. DNA for the CDR3: TGTGCCAGCAGCGTAGGAATGGCCTCGACCTACGAGCAGTACTTC.

The CDR3 coding sequence is TGTGCCAGCTGCTCAGTTAATGAAAAACTGTTTTTT. This gives the protein CASCSVNEKLFF. The chain has TRBV28 and TRBJ1-4, with no clear D. V shed 8 bases and J shed 4 bases, with 8 bases lying between them. The CDR3 is 12 residues long. Germline V gene lookup returns CDR1 MDHEN and CDR2 SYDVKM.

This clonotype was seen only a few times. The chain employs TRBV4-3 and TRBJ1-2, with a possible D match to TRBD1 (6 bases). Trimming left V 4 bases short and J 8 bases short, with 17 bases between. The CDR3 extends over 14 amino acids. Germline V gene data show CDR1 as LGHNA and CDR2 as YSLEER. In DNA form, the CDR3 reads TGCGCCAGCAGCCTGAACGAGGGGGATCGGGGCTACACCTTC. It encodes CASSLNEGDRGYTF.

There are many counts of this clonotype. The chain carries TRBV7-2 and TRBJ2-5, with D perhaps assigned TRBD1 or TRBD2 (7 bases each). V was cut by 5 bases and J by 4 bases, with 14 bases left in between. CDR3 length: 14 residues. Germline CDR1 is SGHTA and CDR2 is FQGNSA. CDR3 sequence: CASSRQGGVETQYF. The DNA for the CDR3 is TGTGCCAGCAGCCGACAGGGAGGGGTAGAGACCCAGTACTTC. Full variable domain (missing parts from reference TRBV7-2 and TRBJ2-5): GAGVSQSPSNKVTEKGKDVELRCDPISGHTALYWYRQSLGQGLEFLIYFQGNSAPDKSGLPSDRFSAERTGGSVSTLTIQRTQQEDSAVYLCASSRQGGVETQYFGPGTRLLVL.

The rearrangement links TRBV11-2 to TRBJ2-1; D gene uncertain. V shed 1 base and J shed 12 bases, with 10 bases lying between them. Germline V lookup: CDR1 SGHAT, CDR2 FQNNGV. The CDR3 covers 12 residues. CDR3: CASSLGALRQFF. In DNA, the CDR3 is TGTGCCAGCAGCTTAGGGGCGTTACGGCAGTTCTTC.

The rearrangement joins TRBV5-1 to TRBJ2-1; D is possibly TRBD2 (6 bases). CDR1 SGHRS and CDR2 YFSETQ come from the germline V gene. The CDR3 contains 15 residues. V shed 0 bases and J shed 2 bases, with 9 bases lying between them. The CDR3 region has the DNA TGCGCCAGCAGCTTGGGACTAGTTGCCTACAATGAGCAGTTCTTC. Translation gives CASSLGLVAYNEQFF.

This clonotype showed up many times. The gene calls are TRBV12-3 or TRBV12-4 and TRBJ2-1; 7 nucleotides agree with TRBD2. The CDR3 has 15 residues. V shed 6 bases, J shed 2 bases, and the junction held 7 bases outside the gene matches. The CDR3 region is CASSPGGRTYNEQFF. In DNA, the CDR3 is TGTGCCAGCAGCCCCGGGGGGAGGACCTACAATGAGCAGTTCTTC.

The sample holds a few counts of this clonotype. The rearrangement uses TRBV20-1 and TRBJ2-1; D is undetermined. This CDR3 comprises 13 residues. CDR1 is DFQATT and CDR2 is SNEGSKA in the germline V gene (reference sequence). Deletions cut 3 bases from V and 5 bases from J, with 11 bases between. CDR3 loop: CSARRNFDNEQFF. Written as DNA, the CDR3 is TGCAGTGCTAGGAGGAACTTCGACAATGAGCAGTTCTTC.

This clonotype has a handful of counts. This CDR3 reads CSALGGGRQGNTEAFF. The CDR3 bases are TGCAGTGCCTTGGGGGGCGGACGACAGGGGAACACTGAAGCTTTCTTT. The chain uses TRBV20-1 and TRBJ1-1, with 7 positions matching TRBD1. In germline, CDR1 is DFQATT, CDR2 SNEGSKA (reference sequence). V shed 6 bases, J shed 1 base, and the junction held 14 bases outside the gene matches. CDR3 length: 16 residues.

This clonotype was seen a few times. The rearrangement joins TRBV5-1 to TRBJ1-3, with D uncertain. The CDR3 contains 14 residues. In germline, CDR1 is SGHRS, CDR2 YFSETQ. The V end was cut by 0 bases, the J end by 4 bases, with 8 bases between. This CDR3 is CASSLGPGGNTIYF. CDR3 coding DNA: TGCGCCAGCAGCTTGGGACCGGGCGGAAACACCATATATTTT. Combining the CDR3 with reference TRBV5-1 and TRBJ1-3 gives the whole variable domain KAGVTQTPRYLIKTRGQQVTLSCSPISGHRSVSWYQQTPGQGLQFLFEYFSETQRNKGNFPGRFSGRQFSNSRSEMNVSTLELGDSALYLCASSLGPGGNTIYFGEGSWLTVV.

This clonotype showed up just a few times. The V gene is TRBV18, the J gene TRBJ2-1; perhaps D is TRBD1 or TRBD2 (5 bases each). Germline V gene lookup returns CDR1 KGHSH and CDR2 LQKENI. The CDR3 extends over 16 amino acids. The V end lost 5 bases, the J end lost 0 bases, and 14 bases lay between the germline ends. The CDR3 DNA sequence: TGTGCCAGCTCATCGCCGGGACGGAGCTCCTACAATGAGCAGTTCTTC. This translates into CASSSPGRSSYNEQFF. The whole variable domain, filled in from reference TRBV18 and TRBJ2-1, reads NAGVMQNPRHLVRRRGQEARLRCSPMKGHSHVYWYRQLPEEGLKFMVYLQKENIIDESGMPKERFSAEFPKEGPSILRIQQVVRGDSAAYFCASSSPGRSSYNEQFFGPGTRLTVL.

As to this clonotype: Just one base apart from a much larger clone, this may be a read error. The V gene is TRBV14, the J gene TRBJ2-3, with 9 bases matching TRBD2. Germline lookup yields CDR1 SGHDN and CDR2 FVKESK. The CDR3 spans 15 residues. Trimming took 2 bases from V and 0 from J; bases not matched to a gene: 0. Written as DNA, the CDR3 is TGTGCCAGCAGCCAACTAGCGGGGAGCACAGATACGCAGTATTTT. Amino acids: CASSQLAGSTDTQYF.

The chain carries TRBV27 and TRBJ2-1; D might be TRBD1 or TRBD2, each matching 5 bases. CDR3 size: 12 residues. CDR1 and CDR2 (germline): MNHEY, SMNVEV (reference sequence). V was clipped by 4 bases and J by 9 bases, with 10 bases between them. In nucleotides, the CDR3 is TGTGCCAGCAGTTCTATTGGGGGTGAGCAGTTCTTC. It is translated as CASSSIGGEQFF.

This clonotype has a handful of counts. V usage is TRBV15 and J usage is TRBJ2-2; possibly TRBD1 for D (5 bases). The CDR3 has 15 amino acids. Germline loops: CDR1 LNHNV, CDR2 YYDKDF (reference sequence). V was clipped by 3 bases and J by 2 bases, with 10 bases between them. The CDR3 here is CATSSFRENTGELFF. As DNA, the CDR3 is TGTGCCACCAGCAGTTTCAGGGAAAACACCGGGGAGCTGTTTTTT.

This clonotype was seen at least ten times. The chain joins TRBV6-5 to TRBJ2-4; possible D gene TRBD2, 6 bases. Trimming removed 0 bases at V and 0 bases at J, with 9 bases between. This CDR3 region has 16 residues. Germline lookup yields CDR1 MNHEY and CDR2 SVGAGI. The chain's CDR3 is CASSYSLAVAKNIQYF. CDR3 DNA: TGTGCCAGCAGTTACTCTTTAGCGGTAGCCAAAAACATTCAGTACTTC.

The rearrangement uses TRBV12-3 or TRBV12-4 and TRBJ1-5; D is uncertain. The V end lost 3 bases, the J end lost 0 bases, and 12 bases lay between the germline ends. The CDR3 is 16 residues long. CDR3 residues: CASSFSRPNSNQPQHF. Here the CDR3 DNA reads TGTGCCAGCAGTTTCTCCAGGCCAAATAGCAATCAGCCCCAGCATTTT.

This clonotype came up a few times. The chain employs TRBV6-2 or TRBV6-3 and TRBJ2-7, with TRBD2 matching 9 bases. CDR1 and CDR2 (germline): MNHEY, SVGEGT. V gave up 5 bases and J gave up 1 base; unmatched junction bases: 6. CDR3 size: 15 residues. CDR3 residues: CASSLSGRQSYEQYF. CDR3 coding DNA: TGTGCCAGCAGTCTCAGCGGGAGGCAATCCTACGAGCAGTACTTC.

The rearrangement joins TRBV28 to TRBJ1-2; D gene ambiguous. Per the germline V gene, CDR1 is MDHEN and CDR2 is SYDVKM. The V end was cut by 1 base, the J end by 4 bases, with 10 bases between. The CDR3 contains 14 residues. CDR3 sequence (DNA): TGTGCCAGCAGTTTATCCGGAGGAGGCTATGGCTACACCTTC. Its protein product is CASSLSGGGYGYTF.

There are a few counts of this clonotype. The gene calls are TRBV5-5 and TRBJ1-4; 8 bases line up with TRBD1. Trimming removed 3 bases from V and 6 bases from J; junction bases left unmatched: 10. Germline V gene lookup returns CDR1 SGHKS and CDR2 YYEKEE (reference sequence). The CDR3 is made up of 16 amino acids. The DNA for the CDR3 is TGTGCCAGCAGCTGGGGGTGGTCAGGGGGCCATGAAAAACTGTTTTTT. Amino acid sequence: CASSWGWSGGHEKLFF.